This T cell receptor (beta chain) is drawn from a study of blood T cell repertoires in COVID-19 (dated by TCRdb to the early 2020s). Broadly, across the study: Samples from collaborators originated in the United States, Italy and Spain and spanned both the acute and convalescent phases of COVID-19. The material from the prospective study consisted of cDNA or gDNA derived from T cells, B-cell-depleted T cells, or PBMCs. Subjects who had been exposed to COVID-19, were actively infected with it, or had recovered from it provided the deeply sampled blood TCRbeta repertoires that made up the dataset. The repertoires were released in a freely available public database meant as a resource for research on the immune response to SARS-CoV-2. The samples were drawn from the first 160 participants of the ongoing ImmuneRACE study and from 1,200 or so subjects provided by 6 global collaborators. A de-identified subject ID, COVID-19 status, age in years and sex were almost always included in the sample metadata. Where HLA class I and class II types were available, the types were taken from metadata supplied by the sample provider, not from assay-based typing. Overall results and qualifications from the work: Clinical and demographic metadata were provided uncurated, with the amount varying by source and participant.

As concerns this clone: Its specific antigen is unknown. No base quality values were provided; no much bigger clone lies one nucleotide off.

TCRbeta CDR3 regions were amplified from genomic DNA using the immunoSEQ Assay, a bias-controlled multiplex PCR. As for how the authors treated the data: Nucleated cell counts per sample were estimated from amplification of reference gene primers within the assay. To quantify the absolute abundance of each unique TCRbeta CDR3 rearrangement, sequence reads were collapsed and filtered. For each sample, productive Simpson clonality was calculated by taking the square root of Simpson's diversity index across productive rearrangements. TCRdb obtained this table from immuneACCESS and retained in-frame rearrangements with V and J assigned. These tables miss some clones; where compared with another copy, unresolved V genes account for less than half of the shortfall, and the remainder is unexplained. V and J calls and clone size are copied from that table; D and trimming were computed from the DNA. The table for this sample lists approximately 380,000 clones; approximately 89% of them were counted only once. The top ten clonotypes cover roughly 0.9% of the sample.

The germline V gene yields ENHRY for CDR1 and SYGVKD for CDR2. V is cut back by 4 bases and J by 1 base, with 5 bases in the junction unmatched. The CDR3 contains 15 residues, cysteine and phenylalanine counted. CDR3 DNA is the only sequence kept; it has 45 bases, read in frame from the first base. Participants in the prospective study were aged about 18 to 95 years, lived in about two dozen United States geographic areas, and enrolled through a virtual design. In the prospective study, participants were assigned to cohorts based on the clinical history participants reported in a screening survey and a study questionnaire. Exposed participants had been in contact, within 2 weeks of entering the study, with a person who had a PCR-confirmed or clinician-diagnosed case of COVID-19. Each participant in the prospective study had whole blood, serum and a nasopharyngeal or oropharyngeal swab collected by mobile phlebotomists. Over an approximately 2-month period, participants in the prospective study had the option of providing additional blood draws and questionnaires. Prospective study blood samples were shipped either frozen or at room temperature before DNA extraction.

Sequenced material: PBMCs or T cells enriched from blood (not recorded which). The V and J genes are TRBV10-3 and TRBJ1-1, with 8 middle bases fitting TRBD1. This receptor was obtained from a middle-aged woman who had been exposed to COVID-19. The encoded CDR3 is CAISAPDRGNTEAFF. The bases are TGTGCCATCAGTGCCCCCGACAGGGGGAACACTGAAGCTTTCTTT.